This T cell receptor beta chain originates from a study of cytomegalovirus exposure and HLA in healthy donors. The CDR3 consists of 13 residues. The germline V gene has CDR1 SGHTA and CDR2 FQGNSA. V lost 3 bases, J lost 8 bases, and 6 bases stayed unmatched. PCR primers comprised 60 Vbeta and 13 Jbeta primers. Method: immunoSEQ multiplex PCR; TCRdb's copy keeps in-frame clones and lacks some. The table has more than 90,000 clones, around four fifths seen once. Sequencing used PBMCs. This TCR was sampled from a woman aged 60-70 years in good health and CMV-seronegative. The J gene is TRBJ1-2, the V gene TRBV7-2; 7 bases map to TRBD1. The CDR3 bases are TGTGCCAGCAGCTTGGAAGGGGGCCGAGGCTACACCTTC. Its translation: CASSLEGGRGYTF. The complete variable domain, with remaining parts taken from reference TRBV7-2 and TRBJ1-2, reads GAGVSQSPSNKVTEKGKDVELRCDPISGHTALYWYRQSLGQGLEFLIYFQGNSAPDKSGLPSDRFSAERTGGSVSTLTIQRTQQEDSAVYLCASSLEGGRGYTFGSGTRLTVV.